What follows are 19 T cell receptor beta chains derived from one specimen sequenced in a study of T cells expressing NK-cell markers. TCRdb processed the 5' RACE reads again and assigns one entry to each CDR3 protein, with no DNA. This sample's table reports about 160,000 distinct CDR3 sequences. The sample taken for sequencing was blood T cells: a sorted CD56 or NKG2C T cell subset, CD4+ or CD8+ T cells, or bulk PBMC T cells (not recorded which). The receptor set was obtained from a woman aged 18 to 69 in good health.

This sequence joins TRBV5-1 and TRBJ1-2. The CDR3 has 15 residues. Per germline, CDR1 SGHRS and CDR2 YFSETQ. This CDR3 reads CASSLDARRDYGYTF.

The rearrangement uses TRBV6-1 and TRBJ1-6. The CDR3 spans 15 residues. The germline V gene encodes CDR1 MNHNS and CDR2 SASEGT. CDR3 residues: CASSEEGQYNSPLHF.

The chain links TRBV6-1 to TRBJ2-3; TCRdb returns TRBD2, unconfirmable since there is no DNA. CDR3 length: 17 amino acids. In germline, CDR1 is MNHNS, CDR2 SASEGT. This CDR3 is CASSEGASPAALDTQYF.

This chain links TRBV5-5 with TRBJ1-5. CDR1 is SGHKS, CDR2 YYEKEE, per germline (reference sequence). This CDR3 has 14 residues. This CDR3 reads CASSPRPSNQPQHF.

This chain joins TRBV20-1 and TRBJ1-5. Germline V gene data show CDR1 as DFQATT and CDR2 as SNEGSKA (reference sequence). This CDR3 comprises 15 residues. The CDR3: CSASLRRMSNQPQHF.

This chain uses TRBV5-1 with TRBJ2-2; TCRdb selects TRBD1, and the lack of DNA leaves this call unchecked. In germline, CDR1 is SGHRS, CDR2 YFSETQ. This CDR3 region has 15 residues. This CDR3 reads CASSTGQGNTGELFF.

This chain's CDR3 is CASSPRDQDNEQFF. The genes are TRBV3-1 and TRBJ2-1; TCRdb proposes TRBD1, but this gene call is untestable without DNA. The germline CDR1 and CDR2 sequences are LGHDT and YNNKEL (reference sequence). This CDR3 has 14 amino acids.

The chain employs TRBV27 and TRBJ1-6; TCRdb lists TRBD1, though no DNA is available to test this call. The CDR3 covers 14 residues. The germline V gene has CDR1 MNHEY and CDR2 SMNVEV (reference sequence). The CDR3 loop reads CASSLIGQGSPLHF.

The chain links TRBV20-1 to TRBJ1-6; TCRdb reports TRBD1, a call that lacks DNA to check it against. Per germline, CDR1 DFQATT and CDR2 SNEGSKA (reference sequence). The CDR3 is made up of 17 amino acids. The CDR3 loop is CSARVSSDRLYNSPLHF.

The chain combines TRBV6-1 with TRBJ1-2; TCRdb reports TRBD1, a call that lacks DNA to check it against. The CDR3 has 15 amino acids. Per the germline V gene, CDR1 is MNHNS and CDR2 is SASEGT. CDR3 sequence: CASSGRGAKLDGYTF.

The V and J genes are TRBV3-1 and TRBJ2-1; the TRBD2 assignment by TCRdb is unverifiable without DNA. Germline values: CDR1 LGHDT, CDR2 YNNKEL (reference sequence). This CDR3 spans 16 amino acids. The CDR3 spells CASSDSGRLAYNEQFF.

The chain recombines TRBV29-1 with TRBJ2-7; TCRdb's D call of TRBD1 is untestable without DNA. CDR1 and CDR2 from the germline V gene are SQVTM and ANQGSEA. There are 15 residues in the CDR3. CDR3 in amino acids: CSVEGITGGSYEQYF.

The rearrangement links TRBV5-1 to TRBJ2-1; TCRdb gives TRBD1 as the D gene, but with no DNA this cannot be confirmed. CDR1 and CDR2 (germline): SGHRS, YFSETQ. This CDR3 has 15 amino acids. The CDR3 reads CASDPLGGNYNEQFF.

V and J are TRBV12-3 or TRBV12-4 and TRBJ2-2; the TRBD2 assignment by TCRdb is unverifiable without DNA. This CDR3 has 15 residues. The CDR3: CASSLGLAGVGELFF.

The chain has TRBV20-1 and TRBJ2-2; TCRdb reports TRBD2, a call that lacks DNA to check it against. The germline CDR1 and CDR2 sequences are DFQATT and SNEGSKA (reference sequence). The CDR3 is 17 amino acids. CDR3 sequence: CSAIPLLAGANTGELFF.

The rearrangement uses TRBV5-1 and TRBJ2-3. The germline CDR1 and CDR2 sequences are SGHRS and YFSETQ. The CDR3 spans 13 residues. CDR3 protein: CASNPDRTDTQYF.

The rearrangement uses TRBV20-1 and TRBJ1-1; the D call of TRBD1 rests on TCRdb alone, since no DNA is present to check it. The CDR3 sequence is 15 residues long. Germline values: CDR1 DFQATT, CDR2 SNEGSKA (reference sequence). This chain's CDR3 is CSAPTWGTRNTEAFF.

This rearrangement joins TRBV12-3 or TRBV12-4 to TRBJ2-7; TCRdb reports TRBD2, a call that lacks DNA to check it against. This CDR3 spans 14 amino acids. The CDR3: CASSRLAGDHEQYF.

This CDR3 is CASSQDGLPQATQYF. V gene TRBV4-1 combines with J gene TRBJ2-5. The CDR3 totals 15 residues. Germline V gene data show CDR1 as MGHRA and CDR2 as YSYEKL.